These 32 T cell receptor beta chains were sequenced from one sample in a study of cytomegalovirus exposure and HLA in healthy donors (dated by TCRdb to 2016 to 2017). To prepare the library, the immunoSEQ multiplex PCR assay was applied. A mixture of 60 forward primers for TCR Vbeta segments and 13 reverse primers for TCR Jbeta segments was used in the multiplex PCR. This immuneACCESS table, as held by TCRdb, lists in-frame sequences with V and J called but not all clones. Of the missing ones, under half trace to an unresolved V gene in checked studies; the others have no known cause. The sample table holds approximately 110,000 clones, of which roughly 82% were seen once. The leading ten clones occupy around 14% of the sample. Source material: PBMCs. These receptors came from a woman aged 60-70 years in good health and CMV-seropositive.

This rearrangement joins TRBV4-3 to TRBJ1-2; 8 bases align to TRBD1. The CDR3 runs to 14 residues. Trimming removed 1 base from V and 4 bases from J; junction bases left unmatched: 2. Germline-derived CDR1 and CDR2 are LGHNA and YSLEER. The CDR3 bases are TGCGCCAGCAGCCAAGGGACAGGGACCTATGGCTACACCTTC. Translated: CASSQGTGTYGYTF.

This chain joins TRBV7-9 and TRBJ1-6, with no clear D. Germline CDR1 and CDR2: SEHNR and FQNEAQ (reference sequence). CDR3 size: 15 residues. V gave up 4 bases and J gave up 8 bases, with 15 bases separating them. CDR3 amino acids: CASSSVRRTDSPLHF. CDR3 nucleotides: TGTGCCAGCAGCTCGGTAAGGAGAACCGATTCACCCCTCCACTTT.

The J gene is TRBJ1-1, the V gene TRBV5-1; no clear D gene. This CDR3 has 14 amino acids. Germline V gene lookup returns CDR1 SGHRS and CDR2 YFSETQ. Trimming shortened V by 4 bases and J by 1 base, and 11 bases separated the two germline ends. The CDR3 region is CASSRLTTNTEAFF. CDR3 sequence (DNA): TGCGCCAGCAGCCGCCTGACAACGAACACTGAAGCTTTCTTT.

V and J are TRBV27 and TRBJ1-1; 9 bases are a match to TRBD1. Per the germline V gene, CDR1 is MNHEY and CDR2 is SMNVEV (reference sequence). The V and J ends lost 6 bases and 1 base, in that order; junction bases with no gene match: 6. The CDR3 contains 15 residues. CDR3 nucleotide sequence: TGTGCCAGCAGACGAACAGGGGGCTCGAACACTGAAGCTTTCTTT. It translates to CASRRTGGSNTEAFF.

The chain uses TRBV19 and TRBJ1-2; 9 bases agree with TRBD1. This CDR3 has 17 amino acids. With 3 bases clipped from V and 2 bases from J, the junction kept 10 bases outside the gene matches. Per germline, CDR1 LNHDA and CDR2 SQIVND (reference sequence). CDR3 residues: CASSIRTGGTTNYGYTF. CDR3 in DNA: TGTGCCAGTAGTATTCGAACAGGGGGCACCACAAACTATGGCTACACCTTC.

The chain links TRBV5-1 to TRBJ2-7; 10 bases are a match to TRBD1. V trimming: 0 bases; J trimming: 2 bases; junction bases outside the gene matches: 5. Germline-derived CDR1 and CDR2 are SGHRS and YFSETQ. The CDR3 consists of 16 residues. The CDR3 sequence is CASSLVPGTGAYEQYF. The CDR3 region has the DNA TGCGCCAGCAGCTTGGTACCCGGGACAGGGGCCTACGAGCAGTACTTC.

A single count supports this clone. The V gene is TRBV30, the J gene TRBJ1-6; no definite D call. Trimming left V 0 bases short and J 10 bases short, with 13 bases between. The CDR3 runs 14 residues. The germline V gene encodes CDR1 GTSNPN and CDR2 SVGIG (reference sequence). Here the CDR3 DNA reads TGTGCCTGGAGTGTCGGGATAAACCAATCACCCCTCCACTTT. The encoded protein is CAWSVGINQSPLHF.

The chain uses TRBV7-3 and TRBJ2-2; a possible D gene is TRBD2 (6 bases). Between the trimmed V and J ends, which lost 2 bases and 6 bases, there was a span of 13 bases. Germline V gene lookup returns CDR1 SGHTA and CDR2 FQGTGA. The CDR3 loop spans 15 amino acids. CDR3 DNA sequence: TGTGCCAGCAGCTTAGGACTGGGAGGAGCCGGGGAGCTGTTTTTT. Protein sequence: CASSLGLGGAGELFF.

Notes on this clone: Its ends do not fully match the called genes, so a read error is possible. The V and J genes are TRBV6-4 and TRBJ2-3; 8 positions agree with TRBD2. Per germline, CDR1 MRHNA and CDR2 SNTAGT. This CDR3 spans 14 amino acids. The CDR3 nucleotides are TGTGCCAGCAGTGAAAGACCAGCGGGAGATCCGCAGTATTTT. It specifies CASSERPAGDPQYF.

CDR3 coding DNA: TGTGCCAGCAGTCACCAGACAGGGAGCAATCAGCCCCAGCATTTT. As protein: CASSHQTGSNQPQHF. The chain combines TRBV28 with TRBJ1-5; TRBD1 aligns across 7 bases. The CDR3 is made up of 15 amino acids. The germline V gene encodes CDR1 MDHEN and CDR2 SYDVKM. With 5 bases clipped from V and 1 base from J, the junction kept 5 bases outside the gene matches.

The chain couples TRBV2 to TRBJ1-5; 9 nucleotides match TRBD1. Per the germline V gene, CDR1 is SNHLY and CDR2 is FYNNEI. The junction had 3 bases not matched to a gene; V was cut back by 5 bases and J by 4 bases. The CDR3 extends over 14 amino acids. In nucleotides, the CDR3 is TGTGCCAGCAGTTTGGGACAGGGAAATCAGCCCCAGCATTTT. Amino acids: CASSLGQGNQPQHF. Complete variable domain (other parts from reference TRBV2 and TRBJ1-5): EPEVTQTPSHQVTQMGQEVILRCVPISNHLYFYWYRQILGQKVEFLVSFYNNEISEKSEIFDDQFSVERPDGSNFTLKIRSTKLEDSAMYFCASSLGQGNQPQHFGDGTRLSIL.

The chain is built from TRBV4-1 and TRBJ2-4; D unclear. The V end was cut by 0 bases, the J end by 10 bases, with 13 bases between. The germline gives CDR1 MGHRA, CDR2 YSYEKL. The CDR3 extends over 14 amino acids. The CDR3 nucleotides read TGCGCCAGCAGCCAAGACCCTACCCTGGAGATTCAGTACTTC. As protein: CASSQDPTLEIQYF.

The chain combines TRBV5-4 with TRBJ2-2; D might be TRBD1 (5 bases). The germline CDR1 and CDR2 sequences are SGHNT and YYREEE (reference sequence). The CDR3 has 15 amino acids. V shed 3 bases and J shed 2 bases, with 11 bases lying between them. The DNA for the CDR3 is TGTGCCAGCAGCTCCAGGGCCGAAAACACCGGGGAGCTGTTTTTT. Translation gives CASSSRAENTGELFF.

CDR3 amino acids: CASSLGRANTEAFF. In nucleotides, the CDR3 is TGTGCCAGCAGCTTAGGGAGGGCGAACACTGAAGCTTTCTTT. The rearrangement joins TRBV7-2 to TRBJ1-1, with D uncertain. Germline V gene sequence: CDR1 SGHTA, CDR2 FQGNSA. Trimming stripped 1 base from V and 1 base from J, with 7 bases between. The CDR3 runs 14 residues.

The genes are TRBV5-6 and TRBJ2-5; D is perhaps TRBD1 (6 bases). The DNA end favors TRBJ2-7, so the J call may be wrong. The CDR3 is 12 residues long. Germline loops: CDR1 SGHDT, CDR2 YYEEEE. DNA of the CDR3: TGTGCCAGCAGCGTAACAGGGTACGAGCAGTACTTC. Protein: CASSVTGYEQYF.

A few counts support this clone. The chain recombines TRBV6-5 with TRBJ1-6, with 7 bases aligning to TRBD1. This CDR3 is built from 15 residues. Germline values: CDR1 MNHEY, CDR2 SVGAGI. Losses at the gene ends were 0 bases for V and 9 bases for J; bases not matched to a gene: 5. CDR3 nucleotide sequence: TGTGCCAGCAGTTACTCGAGACAGGGAGGTTCACCCCTCCACTTT. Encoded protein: CASSYSRQGGSPLHF.

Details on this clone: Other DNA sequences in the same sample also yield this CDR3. CDR3 nucleotide sequence: TGTGCCAGCAGTTTCGGAGGGTCTGAAGCTTTCTTT. This codes for CASSFGGSEAFF. The chain employs TRBV27 and TRBJ1-1, with D unclear. The CDR3 spans 12 residues. V was shortened by 3 bases and J by 6 bases, with 8 bases between the two germline ends. Germline loops: CDR1 MNHEY, CDR2 SMNVEV (reference sequence).

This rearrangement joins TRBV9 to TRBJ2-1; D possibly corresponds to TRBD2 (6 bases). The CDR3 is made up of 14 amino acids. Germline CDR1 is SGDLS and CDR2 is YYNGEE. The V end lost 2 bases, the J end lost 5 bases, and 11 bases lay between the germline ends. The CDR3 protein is CASSVGGHDNEQFF. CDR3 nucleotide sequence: TGTGCCAGCAGCGTGGGAGGACACGACAATGAGCAGTTCTTC. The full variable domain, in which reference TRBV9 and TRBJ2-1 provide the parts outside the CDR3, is DSGVTQTPKHLITATGQRVTLRCSPRSGDLSVYWYQQSLDQGLQFLIQYYNGEERAKGNILERFSAQQFPDLHSELNLSSLELGDSALYFCASSVGGHDNEQFFGPGTRLTVL.

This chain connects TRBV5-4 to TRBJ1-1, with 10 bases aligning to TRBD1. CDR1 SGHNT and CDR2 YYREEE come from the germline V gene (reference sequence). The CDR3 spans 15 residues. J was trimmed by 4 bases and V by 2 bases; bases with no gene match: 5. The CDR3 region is CASSLGRTGGTEAFF. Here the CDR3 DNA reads TGTGCCAGCAGCTTAGGGAGGACAGGGGGCACTGAAGCTTTCTTT.

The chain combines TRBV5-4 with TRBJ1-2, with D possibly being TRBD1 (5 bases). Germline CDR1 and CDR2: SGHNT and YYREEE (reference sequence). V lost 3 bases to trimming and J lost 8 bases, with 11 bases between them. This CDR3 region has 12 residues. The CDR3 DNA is TGTGCCAGCAGCTGGGGGGTAGGCGGCTACACCTTC. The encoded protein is CASSWGVGGYTF.

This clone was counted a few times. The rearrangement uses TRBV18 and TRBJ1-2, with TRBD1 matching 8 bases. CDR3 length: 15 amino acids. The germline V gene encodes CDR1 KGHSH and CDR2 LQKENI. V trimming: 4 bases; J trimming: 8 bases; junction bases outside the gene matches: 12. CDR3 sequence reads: CASSHYTGQGEGYTF. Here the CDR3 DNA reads TGTGCCAGCTCACACTACACCGGACAGGGCGAGGGCTACACCTTC.

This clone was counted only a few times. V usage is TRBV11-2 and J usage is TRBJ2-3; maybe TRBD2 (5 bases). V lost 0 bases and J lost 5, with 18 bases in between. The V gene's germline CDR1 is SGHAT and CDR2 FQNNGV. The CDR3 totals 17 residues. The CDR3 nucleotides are TGTGCCAGCAGCTTAGATATCCCGGGCGGGCCAAGAGATACGCAGTATTTT. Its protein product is CASSLDIPGGPRDTQYF.

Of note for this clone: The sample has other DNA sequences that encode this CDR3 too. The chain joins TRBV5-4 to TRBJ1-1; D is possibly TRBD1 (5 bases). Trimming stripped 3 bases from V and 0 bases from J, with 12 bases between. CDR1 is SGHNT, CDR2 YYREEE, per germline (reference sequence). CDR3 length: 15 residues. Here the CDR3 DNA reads TGTGCCAGCAGCTCGGCGTCGACAGTGAACACTGAAGCTTTCTTT. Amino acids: CASSSASTVNTEAFF.

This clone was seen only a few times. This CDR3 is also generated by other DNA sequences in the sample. Here the CDR3 DNA reads TGTGCCAGCAGCTCGAGCTCCTACAATGAGCAGTTCTTC. This translates into CASSSSSYNEQFF. The V call is TRBV7-2, the J call TRBJ2-1, with D hard to call. The CDR3 is made up of 13 amino acids. The V end was cut by 4 bases, the J end by 0 bases, with 4 bases between. Germline V gives CDR1 SGHTA, CDR2 FQGNSA.

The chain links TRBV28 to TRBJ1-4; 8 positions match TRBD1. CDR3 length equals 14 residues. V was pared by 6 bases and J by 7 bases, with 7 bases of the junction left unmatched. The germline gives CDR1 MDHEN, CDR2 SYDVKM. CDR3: CASSLTGASEKLFF. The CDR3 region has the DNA TGTGCCAGCAGCCTGACAGGGGCAAGTGAAAAACTGTTTTTT. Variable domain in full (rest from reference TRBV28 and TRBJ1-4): DVKVTQSSRYLVKRTGEKVFLECVQDMDHENMFWYRQDPGLGLRLIYFSYDVKMKEKGDIPEGYSVSREKKERFSLILESASTNQTSMYLCASSLTGASEKLFFGSGTQLSVL.

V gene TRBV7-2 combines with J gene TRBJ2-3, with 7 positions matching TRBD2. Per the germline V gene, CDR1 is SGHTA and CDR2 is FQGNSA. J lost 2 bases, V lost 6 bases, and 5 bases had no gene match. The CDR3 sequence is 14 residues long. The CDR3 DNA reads TGTGCCAGCAGTGACCGGGACTACACAGATACGCAGTATTTT. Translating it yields CASSDRDYTDTQYF.

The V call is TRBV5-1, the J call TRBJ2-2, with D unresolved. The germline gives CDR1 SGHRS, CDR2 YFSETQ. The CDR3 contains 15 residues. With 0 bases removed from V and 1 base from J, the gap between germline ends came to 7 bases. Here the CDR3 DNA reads TGCGCCAGCAGCTTGGCAGAGCGGAACACCGGGGAGCTGTTTTTT. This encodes CASSLAERNTGELFF.

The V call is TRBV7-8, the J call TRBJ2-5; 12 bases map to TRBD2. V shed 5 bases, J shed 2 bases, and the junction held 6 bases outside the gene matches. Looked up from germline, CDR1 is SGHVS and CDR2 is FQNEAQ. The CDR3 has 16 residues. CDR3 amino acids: CASSPLGLAGQETQYF. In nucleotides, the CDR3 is TGTGCCAGCAGCCCTCTCGGACTAGCGGGGCAAGAGACCCAGTACTTC. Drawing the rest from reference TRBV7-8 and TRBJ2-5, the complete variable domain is GAGVSQSPRYKVAKRGQDVALRCDPISGHVSLFWYQQALGQGPEFLTYFQNEAQLDKSGLPSDRFFAERPEGSVSTLKIQRTQQEDSAVYLCASSPLGLAGQETQYFGPGTRLLVL.

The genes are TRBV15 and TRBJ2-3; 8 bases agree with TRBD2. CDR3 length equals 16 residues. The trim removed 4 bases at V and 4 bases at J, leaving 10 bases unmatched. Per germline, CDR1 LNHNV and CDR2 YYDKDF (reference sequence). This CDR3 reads CATSIESRGGSDTQYF. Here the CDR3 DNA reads TGTGCCACCAGCATAGAGAGCCGGGGGGGATCAGATACGCAGTATTTT.

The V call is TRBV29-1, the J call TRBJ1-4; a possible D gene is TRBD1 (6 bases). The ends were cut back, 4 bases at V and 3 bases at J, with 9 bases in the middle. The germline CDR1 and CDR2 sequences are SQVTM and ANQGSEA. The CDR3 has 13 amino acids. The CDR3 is CSVGQGPNEKLFF. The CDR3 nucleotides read TGCAGCGTTGGGCAGGGGCCTAATGAAAAACTGTTTTTT. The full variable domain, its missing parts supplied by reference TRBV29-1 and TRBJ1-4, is SAVISQKPSRDICQRGTSLTIQCQVDSQVTMMFWYRQQPGQSLTLIATANQGSEATYESGFVIDKFPISRPNLTFSTLTVSNMSPEDSSIYLCSVGQGPNEKLFFGSGTQLSVL.

CDR3 DNA: TGTGCCAGCAGCTCGGACAGGGAGAGAGGCTACACCTTC. It specifies CASSSDRERGYTF. The V gene is TRBV5-4, the J gene TRBJ1-2, with 8 bases lining up with TRBD1. The CDR3 sequence is 13 residues long. Trimming took 3 bases from V and 8 from J; bases not matched to a gene: 6. The germline CDR1 and CDR2 sequences are SGHNT and YYREEE (reference sequence).

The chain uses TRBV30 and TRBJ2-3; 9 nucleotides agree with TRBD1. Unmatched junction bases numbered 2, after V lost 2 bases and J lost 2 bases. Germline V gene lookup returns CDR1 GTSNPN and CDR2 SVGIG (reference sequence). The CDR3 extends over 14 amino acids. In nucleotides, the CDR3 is TGTGCCTGGAGTCAACAGGGGGCCACAGATACGCAGTATTTT. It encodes CAWSQQGATDTQYF.